This entry concerns a single T cell receptor beta chain. The data originate from a study of blood T cell repertoires in COVID-19. Sequenced by immunoSEQ multiplex PCR; TCRdb stores in-frame clones only, minus some. The data show over 200,000 clones, approximately 90% seen once. Germline assignment: CDR1 MDHEN and CDR2 SYDVKM. This CDR3 is 17 amino acids long. V lost 3 bases, J lost 6 bases, and 11 bases stayed unmatched. The sample taken for sequencing was peripheral blood. The sequence was collected from a man aged 25 to 40 with COVID-19, enrolled during active disease. This rearrangement joins TRBV28 to TRBJ1-5; 10 nucleotides agree with TRBD1. CDR3 sequence reads: CASSFSKGDRGSQPQHF. In DNA, the CDR3 is TGTGCCAGCAGTTTTTCCAAAGGGGACAGGGGCAGTCAGCCCCAGCATTTT.